This T cell receptor beta chain was observed in a study of early T cells in non-severe SARS-CoV-2 infection. As for the study in general: RNA in bulk from unsorted whole blood was sequenced, and chains were unpaired.

Individual cDNA molecules were tagged with unique molecular identifiers. TCRdb reprocessed the 5' RACE reads with MiXCR, giving one entry per CDR3 protein. The repertoire holds 55,000 to 80,000 distinct CDR3 sequences, less than 9.5% seen once, with 10% to 15% in the top ten. This clonotype was picked up a small number of times. Losses at the gene ends were 5 bases for V and 5 bases for J; bases not matched to a gene: 11. This CDR3 comprises 15 residues. Germline values: CDR1 SNHLY, CDR2 FYNNEI. The genes are TRBV2 and TRBJ2-5; 7 bases map to TRBD2. This TCR was sampled from an adult who was a healthcare worker with PCR-confirmed SARS-CoV-2 infection or an uninfected control (not recorded which). The material was whole blood, obtained at baseline. CDR3 DNA: TGTGCCAGCAGTCCTGATGGCAGGGAGGGGGAGACCCAGTACTTC. Translation gives CASSPDGREGETQYF.